The next 8 T cell receptor beta chains were all read from a single sample in a study of cytomegalovirus exposure and HLA in healthy donors. This PCR relied on a set of 60 Vbeta primers and 13 Jbeta primers. Profiling relied on immunoSEQ multiplex PCR, and the TCRdb table lists in-frame clones only, not all of them. The sample lists 100,000 or so clones; around 80% were seen once. The sample taken for sequencing was PBMCs. These receptors were taken from a woman between 50 and 59 years old in good health and CMV-seropositive.

Regarding this clone: The same CDR3 can be traced to other DNA sequences in this sample. This chain connects TRBV2 to TRBJ1-1, with 9 bases that match TRBD1. Germline V gives CDR1 SNHLY, CDR2 FYNNEI. J lost 1 base, V lost 6 bases, and 6 bases had no gene match. This CDR3 is 15 amino acids long. The CDR3 DNA reads as TGTGCCAGCAGATCACAGGGGGCTCGGAACACTGAAGCTTTCTTT. Translated, it gives CASRSQGARNTEAFF.

The gene calls are TRBV10-3 and TRBJ2-1; 7 bases fit TRBD2. From germline, CDR1 is ENHRY and CDR2 SYGVKD. CDR3 length: 21 amino acids. V was clipped by 4 bases and J by 0 bases; unmatched bases: 21. In DNA form, the CDR3 reads TGTGCCATCAGTGTACGTGAGGGGTACGGGAGGCTTACATTCTCCTACAATGAGCAGTTCTTC. Translation: CAISVREGYGRLTFSYNEQFF.

The chain employs TRBV9 and TRBJ2-5; maybe TRBD1 (5 bases). CDR1 and CDR2 from the germline V gene are SGDLS and YYNGEE. The V gene lost 0 bases and the J gene lost 2 bases, with 14 bases spanning the gap. The CDR3 has 16 residues. The CDR3 spells CASSVGTGSIQETQYF. The CDR3 nucleotides are TGTGCCAGCAGCGTAGGAACAGGTTCTATACAAGAGACCCAGTACTTC.

The rearrangement links TRBV29-1 to TRBJ1-1, with D tentatively TRBD1 (6 bases). From germline, CDR1 is SQVTM and CDR2 ANQGSEA. Between the trimmed V and J ends, which lost 6 bases and 6 bases, there was a span of 17 bases. CDR3 length equals 13 residues. The CDR3 sequence is CSVSTGGLAEAFF. In DNA form, the CDR3 reads TGCAGCGTCTCCACCGGGGGGCTCGCTGAAGCTTTCTTT.

The CDR3 is CASSPPMSLQGQGGYTF. The CDR3 DNA reads as TGTGCCAGCTCACCACCTATGAGCCTACAGGGACAGGGTGGCTACACCTTC. V usage is TRBV18 and J usage is TRBJ1-2; 9 nucleotides agree with TRBD1. Germline lookup yields CDR1 KGHSH and CDR2 LQKENI. The CDR3 has 17 residues. The ends lost 0 bases at V and 7 bases at J; junction bases unmatched: 12.

This rearrangement joins TRBV7-4 to TRBJ2-7, with 8 positions matching TRBD2. With 2 bases clipped from V and 3 bases from J, the junction kept 6 bases outside the gene matches. Germline assignment: CDR1 SGHVT and CDR2 SQSDAQ. This CDR3 is built from 15 residues. In nucleotides, the CDR3 is TGTGCCAGCAGCTTACTGAGACTAGCGATCTACGAGCAGTACTTC. This gives the protein CASSLLRLAIYEQYF.

The chain joins TRBV9 to TRBJ2-1, with D maybe TRBD2 (5 bases). The germline V gene has CDR1 SGDLS and CDR2 YYNGEE. This CDR3 is 17 amino acids long. Trimming pared 0 bases from V and 0 bases from J, leaving 13 bases between. CDR3 region: CASSVVAAGGSYNEQFF. Written as DNA, the CDR3 is TGTGCCAGCAGCGTAGTCGCGGCAGGAGGCTCCTACAATGAGCAGTTCTTC.

The rearrangement uses TRBV5-6 and TRBJ1-2; no clear D gene. This CDR3 is 16 amino acids long. Germline V lookup: CDR1 SGHDT, CDR2 YYEEEE. Trimming stripped 0 bases from V and 5 bases from J, with 17 bases between. The CDR3 region is CASSLVRGLGTYGYTF. CDR3 DNA sequence: TGTGCCAGCAGCTTGGTGCGGGGTTTGGGCACTTATGGCTACACCTTC. Filled out from reference TRBV5-6 and TRBJ1-2, the complete variable domain reads DAGVTQSPTHLIKTRGQQVTLRCSPKSGHDTVSWYQQALGQGPQFIFQYYEEEERQRGNFPDRFSGHQFPNYSSELNVNALLLGDSALYLCASSLVRGLGTYGYTFGSGTRLTVV.